A selection of T cell receptor beta chains follows, all from one sample in a study of blood T cell repertoires in COVID-19. Data came from immunoSEQ multiplex PCR; TCRdb stores just in-frame clones and leaves some out. The sample lists 120,000 or so clones, 85% to 90% occurring once. The specimen was peripheral blood. The source of these receptors is a woman of 80 years or more with acute or convalescent COVID-19. The CDR3 runs from the conserved cysteine through the conserved F or W. The D gene is left open where the match is weak. A row's size may be missing; if present it is once, few, many or a size class.

CDR3	DNA	J	V	size	D
CASSKGTGSGKTGELFF	TGTGCCAGCAGCAAAGGAACGGGTAGCGGGAAAACCGGGGAGCTGTTTTTT	TRBJ2-2	TRBV9	NA	TRBD2
CASSSRGLTNQPQHF	TGTGCCAGCAGCTCTCGGGGTCTCACGAATCAGCCCCAGCATTTT	TRBJ1-5	TRBV6-6	NA	NA
CASSLGGLAGGLGETQYF	TGTGCCAGCAGCTTAGGGGGCCTCGCGGGGGGCCTGGGTGAGACCCAGTACTTC	TRBJ2-5	TRBV7-2	NA	TRBD2
CASSLTLETQYF	TGTGCCAGCAGCTTAACTTTGGAGACCCAGTACTTC	TRBJ2-5	TRBV11-2	NA	NA
CASTDGGAIETQYF	TGCGCCAGCACAGACGGGGGGGCGATTGAGACCCAGTACTTC	TRBJ2-5	TRBV5-1	once	TRBD2
CASSEEGGTGYTF	TGTGCCAGCAGTGAAGAAGGGGGCACTGGCTACACCTTC	TRBJ1-2	TRBV6-1	NA	TRBD1
CSVEAPGQGIVKTQYF	TGCAGCGTTGAAGCCCCGGGACAGGGGATTGTAAAGACCCAGTACTTC	TRBJ2-5	TRBV29-1	NA	TRBD1
CASSMRTGMNNQPQHF	TGTGCCAGTAGTATGAGGACAGGTATGAACAATCAGCCCCAGCATTTT	TRBJ1-5	TRBV19	NA	TRBD1
CASSKAQDAIPVYTF	TGTGCCAGCAGCAAAGCGCAGGATGCAATCCCGGTCTACACCTTC	TRBJ1-2	TRBV21-1	NA	NA
CASSLGGTHSGELFF	TGTGCCAGCAGCTTAGGGGGGACACATTCCGGGGAGCTGTTTTTT	TRBJ2-2	TRBV7-9	NA	NA
CASSLGRTNEKLFF	TGCGCCAGCAGCTTGGGTAGAACTAATGAAAAACTGTTTTTT	TRBJ1-4	TRBV5-1	NA	NA
CASQVGGAKNIQYF	TGTGCCAGCCAAGTGGGCGGGGCCAAAAACATTCAGTACTTC	TRBJ2-4	TRBV5-8	NA	NA
CASSLVRAAHGYTF	TGTGCCAGCAGCTTAGTGCGGGCAGCCCATGGCTACACCTTC	TRBJ1-2	TRBV11-2	few	NA
CASSDPRYSSGNTIYF	TGTGCCAGCAGTGACCCCAGGTACTCCTCTGGAAACACCATATATTTT	TRBJ1-3	TRBV6-1	NA	NA
CASSYSIGQAYEQYF	TGTGCCAGCAGTTACTCGATCGGACAGGCCTACGAGCAGTACTTC	TRBJ2-7	TRBV6-2/TRBV6-3	NA	TRBD1
CATNGQGDTIYF	TGTGCCACCAACGGACAAGGGGACACCATATATTTT	TRBJ1-3	TRBV25-1	NA	NA
CASSRQANEKLFF	TGTGCCAGCAGCCGACAGGCAAATGAAAAACTGTTTTTT	TRBJ1-4	TRBV4-2	NA	NA
CASSQGNTEAFF	TGTGCCAGCAGCCAGGGGAACACTGAAGCTTTCTTT	TRBJ1-1	TRBV2	NA	NA
CASSSDTAGANVLTF	TGTGCCAGCAGCTCCGACACCGCTGGGGCCAACGTCCTGACTTTC	TRBJ2-6	TRBV7-9	NA	NA
CASSLRQGTIEAFF	TGTGCCAGCAGCCTTCGACAGGGAACAATTGAAGCTTTCTTT	TRBJ1-1	TRBV3-1/TRBV3-2	NA	TRBD1
CASSKTGVWETQYF	TGTGCCAGCAGCAAAACAGGGGTTTGGGAGACCCAGTACTTC	TRBJ2-5	TRBV9	NA	TRBD1
CASSYAGTGVNEQFF	TGTGCCAGCAGTTACGCTGGGACAGGGGTCAATGAGCAGTTCTTC	TRBJ2-1	TRBV6-5	NA	TRBD1
CASSTGGSYEQYF	TGTGCCAGCAGTACAGGGGGCTCCTACGAGCAGTACTTC	TRBJ2-7	TRBV6-2/TRBV6-3	NA	TRBD1
CASRGVSEAFF	TGTGCCAGCAGAGGGGTGAGTGAAGCTTTCTTT	TRBJ1-1	TRBV6-5	NA	NA
CASSRQQGAGFTDTQYF	TGTGCCAGCAGCCGACAACAGGGGGCAGGGTTCACAGATACGCAGTATTTT	TRBJ2-3	TRBV6-2/TRBV6-3	NA	TRBD1
CASSFTGDGSPLHF	TGTGCCAGCAGCTTCACAGGGGATGGATCACCCCTCCACTTT	TRBJ1-6	TRBV7-9	NA	TRBD1
CASSSRDTKETQYF	TGTGCCAGCAGCAGCCGGGACACCAAAGAGACCCAGTACTTC	TRBJ2-5	TRBV11-1	NA	NA
CASSLSPGSNYGYTF	TGTGCCAGCAGTTTATCCCCCGGGTCTAACTATGGCTACACCTTC	TRBJ1-2	TRBV27	NA	NA
CASSDHRTGNSPLHF	TGTGCCAGCAGTGATCATCGGACAGGAAATTCACCCCTCCACTTT	TRBJ1-6	TRBV6-1	NA	TRBD1
CASSLQGFTNEKLFF	TGCGCCAGCAGCCTCCAGGGTTTCACTAATGAAAAACTGTTTTTT	TRBJ1-4	TRBV4-1	NA	NA
CASSTAEGAFIGNTIYF	TGTGCCAGCAGCACTGCCGAAGGAGCCTTCATTGGAAACACCATATATTTT	TRBJ1-3	TRBV5-4	once	NA
CASSFGGRQAYGYTF	TGTGCCAGCAGTTTTGGAGGCAGACAAGCCTATGGCTACACCTTC	TRBJ1-2	TRBV28	NA	NA
CASSPGGAGGDEQYF	TGTGCCAGCAGCCCTGGCGGGGCAGGGGGCGACGAGCAGTACTTC	TRBJ2-7	TRBV7-2	few	TRBD1
CASSPQGGAATEAFF	TGTGCCAGCTCACCACAGGGGGGGGCGGCGACTGAAGCTTTCTTT	TRBJ1-1	TRBV18	NA	NA
CASSGGTARNQPQHF	TGTGCCAGCAGTGGGGGGACAGCGCGTAATCAGCCCCAGCATTTT	TRBJ1-5	TRBV2	NA	TRBD1
CASSPNEGAYEQYF	TGTGCCAGCTCACCTAATGAGGGGGCGTACGAGCAGTACTTC	TRBJ2-7	TRBV18	NA	TRBD1
CASSRGGTSTDTQYF	TGTGCCAGCAGTCGGGGGGGGACTAGCACAGATACGCAGTATTTT	TRBJ2-3	TRBV6-2/TRBV6-3	NA	TRBD2
CAIRDPGQGNSPLHF	TGTGCCATCAGAGATCCGGGACAGGGGAATTCACCCCTCCACTTT	TRBJ1-6	TRBV10-3	NA	TRBD1
CASSPSDTFNPQHF	TGTGCCAGCAGTCCATCCGACACATTCAATCCCCAGCATTTT	TRBJ1-5	TRBV27	NA	NA
CASSVGAGGSTDTQYF	TGTGCCAGCAGCGTGGGAGCGGGGGGAAGCACAGATACGCAGTATTTT	TRBJ2-3	TRBV7-9	NA	TRBD2
CASSLRWGSGGNEQFF	TGTGCCAGCAGCCTTAGATGGGGAAGTGGGGGGAATGAGCAGTTCTTC	TRBJ2-1	TRBV7-2	NA	NA
CASSVGSSGNTIYF	TGTGCCAGCAGCGTAGGGAGCTCTGGAAACACCATATATTTT	TRBJ1-3	TRBV9	NA	NA
CASSGRDRSVNTQYF	TGTGCCAGTAGTGGCCGGGACAGGTCGGTGAATACGCAGTATTTT	TRBJ2-3	TRBV19	once	TRBD1
CASRPGGFYSYNEQFF	TGTGCCAGCCGACCCGGGGGGTTCTACTCCTACAATGAGCAGTTCTTC	TRBJ2-1	TRBV27	NA	TRBD2
CASSLDTGVWPQHF	TGTGCCAGCAGCTTAGATACCGGGGTCTGGCCCCAGCATTTT	TRBJ1-5	TRBV7-2	NA	NA
CASSPNMGLPSSEAFF	TGCGCCAGCAGCCCGAATATGGGGCTCCCGTCTTCTGAAGCTTTCTTT	TRBJ1-1	TRBV4-1	once	NA
CASNPHRSGDTEAFF	TGTGCCAGTAACCCCCACCGTAGCGGCGACACTGAAGCTTTCTTT	TRBJ1-1	TRBV19	NA	NA
CASSPQGFDGYTF	TGCGCCAGCAGCCCGCAGGGATTTGATGGCTACACCTTC	TRBJ1-2	TRBV4-1	once	NA
CASREYRGTANEQFF	TGTGCCAGCCGCGAATATAGGGGTACGGCGAATGAGCAGTTCTTC	TRBJ2-1	TRBV6-5	NA	NA
CASTNPPGGLGKNTEAFF	TGTGCCAGCACCAACCCCCCCGGGGGGCTAGGGAAGAACACTGAAGCTTTCTTT	TRBJ1-1	TRBV5-4	NA	NA
CASSGGGQGMNTEAFF	TGTGCCAGCAGCGGCGGGGGGCAGGGAATGAACACTGAAGCTTTCTTT	TRBJ1-1	TRBV9	NA	NA
CASSFGGGNTDTQYF	TGTGCCAGCAGCTTCGGCGGGGGGAACACAGATACGCAGTATTTT	TRBJ2-3	TRBV5-4	few	TRBD2
CASSKAPGQGPYSNQPQHF	TGTGCCAGCAGCAAAGCCCCGGGACAGGGACCTTATAGCAATCAGCCCCAGCATTTT	TRBJ1-5	TRBV21-1	NA	NA
CASSETDPQMNTEAFF	TGTGCCAGCTCCGAGACAGATCCTCAAATGAACACTGAAGCTTTCTTT	TRBJ1-1	TRBV18	NA	NA
CAISETPGLSTNEKLFF	TGTGCCATCAGTGAGACCCCGGGATTGTCAACTAATGAAAAACTGTTTTTT	TRBJ1-4	TRBV10-3	NA	NA
CASSFSTSLLYEQYF	TGCGCCAGCAGCTTTAGCACATCCCTCCTCTACGAGCAGTACTTC	TRBJ2-7	TRBV5-1	NA	NA
CASRFRNTEAFF	TGTGCCAGCAGGTTCAGGAACACTGAAGCTTTCTTT	TRBJ1-1	TRBV6-5	NA	NA